Presented here are 30 T cell receptor beta chains from one specimen sequenced in a study of T cell repertoires in cytomegalovirus infection. TCRdb redid the calling of the reads with MiXCR, one entry per CDR3 protein. Among about 530,000 distinct CDR3 sequences listed, around 27% were seen once. Specimen: PBMCs. Receptors were obtained from a human donor in good health (CMV status not recorded). Some clones in this sample may be carry-over from other donors' samples.

This chain connects TRBV7-2 to TRBJ2-3; 7 bases agree with TRBD1. Per germline, CDR1 SGHTA and CDR2 FQGNSA. The junction had 11 bases not matched to a gene; V was cut back by 5 bases and J by 6 bases. The CDR3 has 15 residues. The CDR3 is CASSQGQTPLDTQYF. Written as DNA, the CDR3 is TGTGCCAGCAGCCAGGGACAGACCCCCCTCGATACGCAGTATTTT.

This clonotype appeared a few times. V and J are TRBV28 and TRBJ1-5, with D uncertain. Germline assignment: CDR1 MDHEN and CDR2 SYDVKM. The CDR3 is 14 residues long. V was clipped by 3 bases and J by 3 bases, with 9 bases between them. The CDR3 sequence is CASSFDLDNQPQHF. DNA of the CDR3: TGTGCCAGCAGTTTCGACCTTGACAATCAGCCCCAGCATTTT.

This clonotype was seen at least ten times. One end of the junction is discordant with germline, which a read error may explain. The chain combines TRBV7-2 with TRBJ2-4; 11 nucleotides agree with TRBD1. This CDR3 is 15 amino acids long. CDR1 is SGHTA and CDR2 is FQGNSA in the germline V gene. DNA of the CDR3: TGTGCCAGCAGCCCCCGGACAGGGGGCAAACACATTCAGTACTTC. Translating it yields CASSPRTGGKHIQYF.

The chain carries TRBV6-4 and TRBJ1-2, with 8 bases aligning to TRBD1. This CDR3 comprises 15 residues. Germline V gives CDR1 MRHNA, CDR2 SNTAGT. The J segment lost 7 bases and the V segment lost 5 bases, leaving 12 bases of the junction unmatched. CDR3 DNA: TGTGCCAGCAGTAAGAACCGGGACAGGTCTGGTGGCTACACCTTC. This sequence encodes CASSKNRDRSGGYTF.

The rearrangement uses TRBV20-1 and TRBJ1-6; TRBD1 matches at 7 bases. The length of the CDR3 is 15 residues. Germline values: CDR1 DFQATT, CDR2 SNEGSKA (reference sequence). V shed 2 bases, J shed 7 bases, and the junction held 8 bases outside the gene matches. CDR3 residues: CSARSTRTGNSPLHF. The CDR3 DNA reads as TGCAGTGCTAGATCGACCAGGACAGGCAATTCACCCCTCCACTTT.

The chain joins TRBV4-1 to TRBJ2-3; D may be TRBD2 (6 bases). Deletions cut 6 bases from V and 0 bases from J, with 16 bases between. Germline CDR1 and CDR2: MGHRA and YSYEKL. The CDR3 loop spans 16 amino acids. The CDR3 is CASSRSRDSSTDTQYF. Here the CDR3 DNA reads TGCGCCAGCAGTCGATCCCGGGACTCAAGCACAGATACGCAGTATTTT.

This clonotype was found a few times. The J gene is TRBJ2-1, the V gene TRBV28, with 14 bases identical to TRBD2. J lost 8 bases, V lost 7 bases, and 10 bases had no gene match. Germline values: CDR1 MDHEN, CDR2 SYDVKM. The length of the CDR3 is 16 residues. The CDR3: CASTLSGTSGSYEQFF. The DNA for the CDR3 is TGTGCCAGCACCCTCTCCGGGACTAGCGGGAGTTATGAGCAGTTCTTC.

This clonotype was seen a handful of times. V usage is TRBV11-3 and J usage is TRBJ2-5; 10 bases are shared with TRBD2. The germline CDR1 and CDR2 sequences are SGHNT and YENEEA. The CDR3 is 16 residues long. V lost 3 bases, J lost 3 bases, and 7 bases stayed unmatched. CDR3 in DNA: TGTGCCAGCAGCTTGGGTCTAGCGGGAGTTGAAGAGACCCAGTACTTC. Its protein product is CASSLGLAGVEETQYF.

The chain employs TRBV14 and TRBJ2-1; D unresolved. This CDR3 region has 16 residues. The germline CDR1 and CDR2 sequences are SGHDN and FVKESK. Trimming cost V 0 bases and J 0 bases, with 9 bases left between them. The CDR3 DNA sequence: TGTGCCAGCAGCCAAGATGCGGCGTACTCCTACAATGAGCAGTTCTTC. Translation gives CASSQDAAYSYNEQFF.

This clonotype has a handful of counts. The CDR3 DNA sequence: TGCGCCAGCAGCCAACGCGGACTAGCGTACGAGCAGTACTTC. This gives the protein CASSQRGLAYEQYF. The V call is TRBV4-1, the J call TRBJ2-7; 9 bases map to TRBD2. This CDR3 is built from 14 residues. J gave up 4 bases and V 2 bases, and 3 bases lay outside the gene matches. Germline lookup yields CDR1 MGHRA and CDR2 YSYEKL.

This clonotype was counted many times. V and J are TRBV7-2 and TRBJ2-1, with D uncertain. The germline CDR1 and CDR2 sequences are SGHTA and FQGNSA. The CDR3 contains 13 residues. Trimming pared 0 bases from V and 4 bases from J, leaving 4 bases between. CDR3: CASSLASYNEQFF. The CDR3, as DNA: TGTGCCAGCAGCTTAGCGAGTTACAATGAGCAGTTCTTC.

V usage is TRBV2 and J usage is TRBJ2-3; 12 bases match TRBD2. V shed 6 bases, J shed 5 bases, and the junction held 6 bases outside the gene matches. Germline V gene data show CDR1 as SNHLY and CDR2 as FYNNEI. The CDR3 runs 15 residues. This CDR3 is CASRFGLAGLDTQYF. The CDR3 DNA follows: TGTGCCAGCAGATTTGGACTAGCGGGACTAGATACGCAGTATTTT. Supplemented by reference TRBV2 and TRBJ2-3, the full variable domain reads EPEVTQTPSHQVTQMGQEVILRCVPISNHLYFYWYRQILGQKVEFLVSFYNNEISEKSEIFDDQFSVERPDGSNFTLKIRSTKLEDSAMYFCASRFGLAGLDTQYFGPGTRLTVL.

In DNA form, the CDR3 reads TGTGCCAGCAGCCCGGGGGTTACGAACACTGAAGCTTTCTTT. The encoded protein is CASSPGVTNTEAFF. This sequence joins TRBV7-6 and TRBJ1-1, with a possible D match to TRBD1 (5 bases). The CDR3 runs to 14 residues. Trimming pared 5 bases from V and 1 base from J, leaving 11 bases between. The germline gives CDR1 SGHVS, CDR2 FNYEAQ. The variable domain in full, with the rest retrieved from reference TRBV7-6 and TRBJ1-1, is GAGVSQSPRYKVTKRGQDVALRCDPISGHVSLYWYRQALGQGPEFLTYFNYEAQQDKSGLPNDRFSAERPEGSISTLTIQRTEQRDSAMYRCASSPGVTNTEAFFGQGTRLTVV.

The rearrangement joins TRBV6-5 to TRBJ1-6; D remains ambiguous. Germline assignment: CDR1 MNHEY and CDR2 SVGAGI. The CDR3 is 13 residues long. V lost 5 bases to trimming and J lost 10 bases, with 12 bases between them. CDR3 sequence: CASSRTLRSPLHF. The CDR3 nucleotides are TGTGCCAGCAGTAGGACCTTGAGGTCACCCCTCCACTTT.

This clonotype was seen a handful of times. The CDR3 DNA reads as TGTGCCAGTAGTGGACAGGGGGCCGACGGGGAGCTGTTTTTT. Protein sequence: CASSGQGADGELFF. This chain joins TRBV19 and TRBJ2-2; 11 bases match TRBD1. The CDR3 totals 14 residues. Germline CDR1 reads LNHDA; CDR2 reads SQIVND (reference sequence). V was clipped by 5 bases and J by 7 bases; unmatched bases: 3.

This clonotype was found a few times. This chain links TRBV7-7 with TRBJ2-1; D is ambiguous. The CDR3 has 13 amino acids. V lost 5 bases to trimming and J lost 8 bases, with 13 bases between them. CDR1 and CDR2 from the germline V gene are SSHAT and FNYEAQ (reference sequence). In DNA, the CDR3 is TGTGCCAGCAGCATACAGCATTCCCATGAGCAGTTCTTC. Its translation: CASSIQHSHEQFF. Looking up the rest from reference TRBV7-7 and TRBJ2-1 gives the full variable domain: GAGVSQSPRYKVTKRGQDVTLRCDPISSHATLYWYQQALGQGPEFLTYFNYEAQPDKSGLPSDRFSAERPEGSISTLTIQRTEQRDSAMYRCASSIQHSHEQFFGPGTRLTVL.

The rearrangement links TRBV12-3 or TRBV12-4 to TRBJ2-3; D might be TRBD2 (7 bases). Trimming took 5 bases from V and 2 from J, leaving 23 bases between them. The CDR3 spans 18 residues. CDR3 in amino acids: CASSPPSGGARFTDTQYF. The CDR3 DNA follows: TGTGCCAGCAGTCCTCCGTCGGGGGGCGCAAGATTCACAGATACGCAGTATTTT.

The chain joins TRBV6-5 to TRBJ2-1; possible D gene TRBD2, 6 bases. Germline CDR1 is MNHEY and CDR2 is SVGAGI. V was trimmed by 4 bases and J by 9 bases, leaving 13 bases between them. This CDR3 is built from 13 residues. The CDR3 nucleotides read TGTGCCAGCAGTTCCCTAGCGAGTAGTGAGCAGTTCTTC. Translating gives CASSSLASSEQFF.

There are a few counts of this clonotype. The J gene is TRBJ1-1, the V gene TRBV20-1; no reliable D call. V lost 0 bases to trimming and J lost 4 bases, with 12 bases between them. In germline, CDR1 is DFQATT, CDR2 SNEGSKA (reference sequence). This CDR3 has 14 residues. CDR3 sequence (DNA): TGCAGTGCTAGAGATTCTGGCGGAAGCACTGAAGCTTTCTTT. Protein product: CSARDSGGSTEAFF.

The rearrangement uses TRBV6-5 and TRBJ1-6; TRBD1 matches at 9 bases. This CDR3 is 17 amino acids long. CDR1 MNHEY and CDR2 SVGAGI come from the germline V gene. V shed 2 bases and J 3 bases; nucleotides not matched to a gene: 5. CDR3 nucleotide sequence: TGTGCCAGCAGTTACACGGGGACAGGGAACTATAATTCACCCCTCCACTTT. Translating it yields CASSYTGTGNYNSPLHF.

The chain has TRBV5-5 and TRBJ2-1, with D perhaps being TRBD1 or TRBD2 (5 bases each). V shed 4 bases and J shed 3 bases, with 14 bases lying between them. The CDR3 runs to 15 residues. Germline values: CDR1 SGHKS, CDR2 YYEKEE (reference sequence). The CDR3: CASSPGTADYNEQFF. The DNA of the CDR3 is TGTGCCAGCAGCCCTGGGACGGCGGACTACAATGAGCAGTTCTTC.

The chain has TRBV10-3 and TRBJ2-1, with D maybe TRBD2 (6 bases). The germline V gene has CDR1 ENHRY and CDR2 SYGVKD. CDR3 length equals 14 residues. The germline V and J ends were trimmed by 0 bases and 7 bases, with 10 bases remaining between them. CDR3 protein: CAISESPEGNEQFF. The CDR3 DNA reads as TGTGCCATCAGTGAGTCCCCGGAGGGAAATGAGCAGTTCTTC.

This clonotype occurred a few times. The genes are TRBV2 and TRBJ1-1, with D possibly TRBD1 on 5 matching bases. V was pared by 6 bases and J by 5 bases, with 13 bases between. CDR3 size: 13 residues. The germline gives CDR1 SNHLY, CDR2 FYNNEI. The CDR3 sequence: CASSREGLTEAFF. CDR3 in DNA: TGTGCCAGCAGCCGGGAGGGGTTGACTGAAGCTTTCTTT.

V usage is TRBV2 and J usage is TRBJ1-1; TRBD1 is a possible D gene (5 bases). This CDR3 is built from 13 residues. Germline CDR1 and CDR2: SNHLY and FYNNEI. V dropped 9 bases and J dropped 5 bases, with 16 bases sitting between them. The CDR3 is CARRGTAETEAFF. The CDR3 DNA follows: TGTGCCAGAAGAGGGACTGCGGAAACTGAAGCTTTCTTT.

This clonotype has more than one count but fewer than ten. The chain has TRBV6-1 and TRBJ2-3, with D hard to call. Germline loops: CDR1 MNHNS, CDR2 SASEGT. The CDR3 consists of 15 residues. V lost 6 bases to trimming and J lost 1 base, with 14 bases between them. CDR3 sequence: CASSLTLTGTDTQYF. The CDR3 DNA follows: TGTGCCAGCAGCCTAACATTGACCGGCACAGATACGCAGTATTTT.

The rearrangement joins TRBV7-2 to TRBJ2-2, with 10 bases fitting TRBD1. The V segment lost 4 bases and the J segment 6 bases; nucleotides outside the gene matches: 2. The CDR3 contains 14 residues. The germline gives CDR1 SGHTA, CDR2 FQGNSA. The CDR3 bases are TGTGCCAGCAGCTGGGGACAGGGGTCCGGGGAGCTGTTTTTT. This gives the protein CASSWGQGSGELFF.

The gene calls are TRBV20-1 and TRBJ1-2; tentative D call: TRBD1 (5 bases). The CDR3 is made up of 12 amino acids. V gave up 2 bases and J gave up 8 bases, with 12 bases separating them. CDR1 is DFQATT and CDR2 is SNEGSKA in the germline V gene (reference sequence). The CDR3 loop is CSARSLGQGYTF. CDR3 nucleotides: TGCAGTGCTAGATCCCTGGGGCAGGGCTACACCTTC.

This clonotype was counted many times. The chain links TRBV14 to TRBJ2-5; 7 nucleotides line up with TRBD2. Trimming removed 1 base from V and 7 bases from J; junction bases left unmatched: 6. CDR3 size: 14 residues. Germline lookup yields CDR1 SGHDN and CDR2 FVKESK. The CDR3 spells CASSQGTRLRTQYF. CDR3 in DNA: TGTGCCAGCAGCCAAGGGACTAGACTTAGGACCCAGTACTTC.

Ten or more counts support this clonotype. The CDR3 here is CASSPPDRNYTEAFF. The CDR3 DNA sequence: TGTGCCAGCAGCCCCCCGGACAGGAACTACACTGAAGCTTTCTTT. This chain joins TRBV7-8 and TRBJ1-1, with 7 bases lining up with TRBD1. V was pared by 5 bases and J by 3 bases, with 9 bases of the junction left unmatched. There are 15 residues in the CDR3. Germline CDR1 SGHVS, CDR2 FQNEAQ.

This clonotype has a count of ten or more. The chain uses TRBV2 and TRBJ2-5; D not resolved. The V gene's germline CDR1 is SNHLY and CDR2 FYNNEI. The CDR3 runs to 12 residues. Trimming shortened V by 6 bases and J by 3 bases, and 8 bases separated the two germline ends. Here the CDR3 DNA reads TGTGCCAGCAGCAGACGTGAAGAGACCCAGTACTTC. It codes for CASSRREETQYF.